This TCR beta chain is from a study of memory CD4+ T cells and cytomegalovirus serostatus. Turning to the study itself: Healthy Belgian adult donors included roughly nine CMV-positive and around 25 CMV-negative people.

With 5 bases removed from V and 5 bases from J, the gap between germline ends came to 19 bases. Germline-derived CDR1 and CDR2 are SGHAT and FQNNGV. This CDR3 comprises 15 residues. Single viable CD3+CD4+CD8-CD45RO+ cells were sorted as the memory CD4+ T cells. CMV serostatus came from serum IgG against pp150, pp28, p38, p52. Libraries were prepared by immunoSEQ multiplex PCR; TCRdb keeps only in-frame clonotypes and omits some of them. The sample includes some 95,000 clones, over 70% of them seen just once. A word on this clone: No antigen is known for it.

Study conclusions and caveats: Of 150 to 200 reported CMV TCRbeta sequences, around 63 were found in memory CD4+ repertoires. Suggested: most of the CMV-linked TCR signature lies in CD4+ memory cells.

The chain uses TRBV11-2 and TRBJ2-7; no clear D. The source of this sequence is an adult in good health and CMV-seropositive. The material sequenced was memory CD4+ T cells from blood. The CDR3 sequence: CASSMNPGDLNEQYF. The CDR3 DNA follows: TGTGCCAGCAGCATGAATCCCGGCGACCTCAACGAGCAGTACTTC.